This note documents a single TCR beta chain sequence. This same CDR3 is encoded by further DNA sequences in the sample. Clinical history as reported by participants underpinned cohort assignment. This sample stems from a study of blood T cell repertoires in COVID-19. Turning to the study itself: From the United States, Italy and Spain came samples of acute and convalescent COVID-19. Sources were T cells, B-cell-depleted T cells, or PBMCs; the material itself was cDNA or gDNA.

Sequenced by immunoSEQ multiplex PCR; TCRdb stores in-frame clones only, minus some. The sample carries a few hundred thousand clones, 80% to 90% recorded once. Germline V gene sequence: CDR1 SGHNT, CDR2 YYREEE (reference sequence). The CDR3 is 14 amino acids. V dropped 4 bases and J dropped 2 bases, with 12 bases sitting between them. This clonotype was obtained from a woman in her late teens or twenties who had recovered from COVID-19. This chain links TRBV5-4 with TRBJ1-2, with a possible D match to TRBD1 (6 bases). The sequenced material came from PBMCs or T cells enriched from blood (not recorded which). The CDR3 DNA sequence: TGTGCCAGCAGCCGCCTTCAGGGGAACTATGGCTACACCTTC. It is translated as CASSRLQGNYGYTF.